This T cell receptor (beta chain) is drawn from a study of somatic mutations in cytotoxic T cells in rheumatoid arthritis. General study results and limits: Measured CD8+ T-cell clonality, a value compared between rheumatoid arthritis patients and age-matched healthy controls, did not differ significantly. Nobody adjusted the slight TRBV07 underrepresentation in rheumatoid arthritis patients for multiple comparisons.

Concerning this clone: Its specificity is unknown.

Profiled with immunoSEQ multiplex PCR; TCRdb holds only in-frame clones, not every one. The sample records some 10,000 clones, over 75% being singletons. The CDR3 has 16 amino acids. Germline loops: CDR1 MDHEN, CDR2 SYDVKM. V lost 2 bases to trimming and J lost 6 bases; unmatched junction nucleotides: 8. The rearrangement uses TRBV28 and TRBJ2-7, with 12 bases fitting TRBD2. The sequenced sample consisted of CD8+ T cells sorted from blood. The clonotype comes from a woman between 50 and 59 years old in good health. The CDR3 reads CASSLIPTSGSSEQYF. CDR3 DNA sequence: TGTGCCAGCAGTTTAATCCCGACTAGCGGGAGTAGCGAGCAGTACTTC.